Each of the 21 T cell receptor beta chains below was sequenced from the same sample in a study of cytomegalovirus exposure and HLA in healthy donors. PCR used 60 Vbeta primers and 13 Jbeta primers. Clones were read by immunoSEQ multiplex PCR, and TCRdb kept only the in-frame ones, dropping some. The profile shows about 64,000 clones, 60% to 85% of them singletons. The sample was PBMCs. The receptors here all came from a male donor in good health and CMV-seropositive.

CDR3 loop: CASSQPLRGTGLGTEAFF. As DNA, the CDR3 is TGCGCCAGCAGCCAACCACTACGAGGGACAGGTTTGGGCACTGAAGCTTTCTTT. This chain links TRBV4-1 with TRBJ1-1, with TRBD1 matching 8 bases. CDR3 length: 18 amino acids. With 2 bases clipped from V and 4 bases from J, the junction kept 15 bases outside the gene matches. Germline loops: CDR1 MGHRA, CDR2 YSYEKL.

This clone was counted a few times. CDR3 sequence reads: CASSWGEAYEQYF. The CDR3 DNA sequence: TGTGCCAGTAGTTGGGGGGAGGCCTACGAGCAGTACTTC. The genes are TRBV19 and TRBJ2-7; the D gene is possibly TRBD2 (6 bases). Trimming removed 5 bases at V and 2 bases at J, with 10 bases between. The CDR3 has 13 amino acids. CDR1 and CDR2 from the germline V gene are LNHDA and SQIVND (reference sequence). Supplemented by reference TRBV19 and TRBJ2-7, the full variable domain reads DGGITQSPKYLFRKEGQNVTLSCEQNLNHDAMYWYRQDPGQGLRLIYYSQIVNDFQKGDIAEGYSVSREKKESFPLTVTSAQKNPTAFYLCASSWGEAYEQYFGPGTRLTVT.

The J gene is TRBJ2-3, the V gene TRBV5-1, with D possibly matching TRBD1 (5 bases). Germline V gene sequence: CDR1 SGHRS, CDR2 YFSETQ. The CDR3 totals 16 residues. V lost 4 bases and J 2 bases, leaving 17 bases between the germline ends. CDR3 amino acids: CASSLRQPRDTDTQYF. In DNA form, the CDR3 reads TGCGCCAGCAGCCTCCGACAGCCCCGAGACACAGATACGCAGTATTTT. The whole variable domain, remainder taken from reference TRBV5-1 and TRBJ2-3, is KAGVTQTPRYLIKTRGQQVTLSCSPISGHRSVSWYQQTPGQGLQFLFEYFSETQRNKGNFPGRFSGRQFSNSRSEMNVSTLELGDSALYLCASSLRQPRDTDTQYFGPGTRLTVL.

V usage is TRBV28 and J usage is TRBJ1-5; 7 nucleotides agree with TRBD1. The CDR3 consists of 15 residues. The junction had 10 bases not matched to a gene; V was cut back by 7 bases and J by 4 bases. CDR1 and CDR2 from the germline V gene are MDHEN and SYDVKM. The CDR3 nucleotides are TGTGCCAGCATAAACCAGGGACAGACGAATCAGCCCCAGCATTTT. The encoded protein is CASINQGQTNQPQHF.

V and J are TRBV4-2 and TRBJ1-1; 8 bases are a match to TRBD1. Germline V gene data show CDR1 as LGHNA and CDR2 as YNFKEQ. J lost 7 bases, V lost 0 bases, and 10 bases had no gene match. This CDR3 contains 16 residues. The CDR3, as DNA: TGTGCCAGCAGCCAAGATAGGGGACAGGAGGAGGGTGAAGCTTTCTTT. Protein: CASSQDRGQEEGEAFF.

The CDR3 reads CASSSTSGDTDTQYF. Written as DNA, the CDR3 is TGTGCCAGCAGCTCGACTAGCGGGGACACAGATACGCAGTATTTT. The J gene is TRBJ2-3, the V gene TRBV7-2; 11 bases align to TRBD2. J gave up 2 bases and V 4 bases, and 2 bases lay outside the gene matches. The CDR3 contains 15 residues. Germline V lookup: CDR1 SGHTA, CDR2 FQGNSA.

CDR3 nucleotide sequence: TGCGCCAGCAGCCACTCCGACAGGGAGAACACTGAAGCTTTCTTT. It encodes CASSHSDRENTEAFF. V and J are TRBV4-1 and TRBJ1-1; 7 bases fit TRBD1. Per germline, CDR1 MGHRA and CDR2 YSYEKL. V trimming: 3 bases; J trimming: 1 base; junction bases outside the gene matches: 5. This CDR3 is 15 amino acids long.

The V and J genes are TRBV19 and TRBJ1-1; perhaps TRBD1 as D (6 bases). Germline values: CDR1 LNHDA, CDR2 SQIVND (reference sequence). Trimming removed 7 bases from V and 3 bases from J, with 15 bases in between. The CDR3 extends over 14 amino acids. CDR3 sequence: CASNLLGADTEAFF. The DNA of the CDR3 is TGTGCCAGTAACCTCCTGGGGGCAGACACTGAAGCTTTCTTT.

The chain employs TRBV25-1 and TRBJ2-1; weak D call: TRBD2 (6 bases). The V gene lost 3 bases and the J gene lost 0 bases, with 12 bases spanning the gap. This CDR3 has 16 residues. Germline V gene data show CDR1 as MGHDK and CDR2 as SYGVNS. The CDR3 protein is CASSDPRGNSYNEQFF. In DNA, the CDR3 is TGTGCCAGCAGTGACCCCCGGGGGAACTCCTACAATGAGCAGTTCTTC.

The J gene is TRBJ1-5, the V gene TRBV6-1, with 8 bases matching TRBD1. V shed 6 bases and J 5 bases; nucleotides not matched to a gene: 6. This CDR3 has 14 amino acids. CDR1 and CDR2 (germline): MNHNS, SASEGT. CDR3 amino acids: CASRGTGLYQPQHF. The CDR3 nucleotides are TGTGCCAGCAGGGGGACAGGACTCTATCAGCCCCAGCATTTT.

The rearrangement uses TRBV29-1 and TRBJ2-2; 7 positions match TRBD1. This CDR3 has 14 amino acids. With V trimmed by 0 bases and J by 4 bases, 2 bases remained unmatched. Looked up from germline, CDR1 is SQVTM and CDR2 is ANQGSEA. The CDR3 is CSVEEGGFTGELFF. In DNA, the CDR3 is TGCAGCGTTGAAGAAGGGGGCTTCACCGGGGAGCTGTTTTTT.

The CDR3 DNA sequence: TGTGCCAGCAGTTTCCGGGACAGGGGTGAAAAACTGTTTTTT. Its protein is CASSFRDRGEKLFF. J is TRBJ1-4 and V is TRBV27, with 10 bases lining up with TRBD1. CDR3 length equals 14 residues. J was trimmed by 7 bases and V by 3 bases; bases with no gene match: 2. Germline V gene sequence: CDR1 MNHEY, CDR2 SMNVEV (reference sequence).

V usage is TRBV6-1 and J usage is TRBJ2-7, with D perhaps TRBD2 (7 bases). Trimming pared 3 bases from V and 1 base from J, leaving 19 bases between. Germline-derived CDR1 and CDR2 are MNHNS and SASEGT. This CDR3 has 17 residues. CDR3: CASSEVGGQGSSYEQYF. The DNA of the CDR3 is TGTGCCAGCAGTGAGGTGGGGGGGCAGGGGTCATCCTACGAGCAGTACTTC.

The chain uses TRBV5-1 and TRBJ2-1, with D perhaps TRBD1 (6 bases). The CDR3 contains 16 residues. Trimming took 4 bases from V and 8 from J, leaving 22 bases between them. Germline lookup yields CDR1 SGHRS and CDR2 YFSETQ. CDR3 loop: CASSAPYRVLWDEQFF. The CDR3 nucleotides read TGCGCCAGCAGCGCGCCGTACAGGGTCCTCTGGGATGAGCAGTTCTTC. Together with reference TRBV5-1 and TRBJ2-1, the CDR3 gives the full variable domain: KAGVTQTPRYLIKTRGQQVTLSCSPISGHRSVSWYQQTPGQGLQFLFEYFSETQRNKGNFPGRFSGRQFSNSRSEMNVSTLELGDSALYLCASSAPYRVLWDEQFFGPGTRLTVL.

This chain uses TRBV19 with TRBJ2-1, with D perhaps TRBD1 (5 bases). Germline values: CDR1 LNHDA, CDR2 SQIVND (reference sequence). This CDR3 is built from 11 residues. V was shortened by 5 bases and J by 12 bases, with 11 bases between the two germline ends. CDR3 in amino acids: CASSSRETQFF. Written as DNA, the CDR3 is TGTGCCAGTAGTTCCAGGGAAACGCAGTTCTTC.

V gene TRBV28 combines with J gene TRBJ1-4; no reliable D call. In germline, CDR1 is MDHEN, CDR2 SYDVKM. The CDR3 has 16 amino acids. V was trimmed by 3 bases and J by 0 bases, leaving 11 bases between them. CDR3 loop: CASSLFEGATNEKLFF. CDR3 DNA sequence: TGTGCCAGCAGTTTGTTTGAGGGCGCAACTAATGAAAAACTGTTTTTT.

The chain joins TRBV30 to TRBJ2-2, with a possible D match to TRBD1 (6 bases). CDR3 size: 14 residues. Germline assignment: CDR1 GTSNPN and CDR2 SVGIG (reference sequence). Trimming took off 6 bases at V and 6 bases at J, with 17 bases between the two ends. The CDR3 bases are TGTGCCTGTACAGGGAGTCTCTCGTCCGGGGAGCTGTTTTTT. Its protein is CACTGSLSSGELFF. The whole variable domain, filled in from reference TRBV30 and TRBJ2-2, reads SQTIHQWPATLVQPVGSPLSLECTVEGTSNPNLYWYRQAAGRGLQLLFYSVGIGQISSEVPQNLSASRPQDRQFILSSKKLLLSDSGFYLCACTGSLSSGELFFGEGSRLTVL.

The rearrangement links TRBV4-3 to TRBJ1-1, with a weak D call TRBD1 (6 bases). Germline V lookup: CDR1 LGHNA, CDR2 YSLEER. With 3 bases removed from V and 4 bases from J, the gap between germline ends came to 9 bases. The CDR3 has 13 residues. The CDR3 DNA follows: TGCGCCAGCAGCCATTCGGACAGCACTGAAGCTTTCTTT. It translates to CASSHSDSTEAFF.

The CDR3 loop reads CASSLGQLTEAFF. In nucleotides, the CDR3 is TGTGCCAGCAGCTTGGGACAACTCACTGAAGCTTTCTTT. The chain joins TRBV11-2 to TRBJ1-1; possible D gene TRBD1, 6 bases. CDR3 length: 13 amino acids. The V end was cut by 3 bases, the J end by 4 bases, with 9 bases between. Germline CDR1 and CDR2: SGHAT and FQNNGV.

This sequence joins TRBV5-1 and TRBJ2-2, with no clear D. The V and J ends lost 2 bases and 1 base respectively, with 6 bases between them. The CDR3 sequence is 14 residues long. Germline V gene lookup returns CDR1 SGHRS and CDR2 YFSETQ. CDR3 protein: CASSFTVNTGELFF. The DNA for the CDR3 is TGCGCCAGCAGCTTTACAGTGAACACCGGGGAGCTGTTTTTT. The variable domain in full, with the rest retrieved from reference TRBV5-1 and TRBJ2-2, is KAGVTQTPRYLIKTRGQQVTLSCSPISGHRSVSWYQQTPGQGLQFLFEYFSETQRNKGNFPGRFSGRQFSNSRSEMNVSTLELGDSALYLCASSFTVNTGELFFGEGSRLTVL.

This sequence joins TRBV6-5 and TRBJ2-7; 12 bases agree with TRBD2. Germline loops: CDR1 MNHEY, CDR2 SVGAGI. This CDR3 region has 16 residues. The V gene end was trimmed by 0 bases and the J gene end by 2 bases; junction bases not matched to a gene: 2. DNA for the CDR3: TGTGCCAGCAGTTACTCGGCTAGCGGGAGGGCCTACGAGCAGTACTTC. Its translation is CASSYSASGRAYEQYF.